This T cell receptor (beta chain) was recovered during a study of CD8 T cells in Susac syndrome. High-throughput TCR beta sequencing covered peripheral CD8+ and CD4+ T cells. Germline V gene data show CDR1 as MNHEY and CDR2 as SVGAGI. The CDR3 is 15 amino acids. Trimming removed 3 bases at V and 7 bases at J, with 18 bases between. After extraction with the RNeasy kit, 0.5 to 1 ug of the RNA was reverse transcribed using random hexamers. Each CDR3 protein is one row after TCRdb ran MiXCR on the immunoSEQ multiplex PCR reads. The repertoire holds about 52,000 distinct CDR3 sequences, roughly 93% seen once, with about 0.51% in the top ten.

This sequence joins TRBV6-5 and TRBJ1-2; the D gene is possibly TRBD1 (5 bases). This receptor was obtained from a human donor with multiple sclerosis. The source material was CD8+ T cells from PBMCs. In DNA form, the CDR3 reads TGTGCCAGCAGTTATTCACCGGGACCTAGTTCTGGCTACACCTTC. It specifies CASSYSPGPSSGYTF.